A single sample is the source of the 5 T cell receptor beta chains below, sequenced in a study of post-analysis software for immune sequencing data. These receptors lack a known antigen. Notes on the study in general: In patients, about 5 TRBV segments were more frequent than in controls, with TRBV5-6, TRBV5-1 and TRBV20-1 among them.

Prepared libraries of TCR beta cDNA carried unique molecular identifiers. MiXCR was run by TCRdb on the PCR reads, yielding one entry per CDR3 protein. The sample consists of roughly 800,000 distinct CDR3 sequences, around 53% of them appearing once. Source material: blood. All receptors derive from a girl aged 5 to 17 with multiple sclerosis.

The chain combines TRBV7-9 with TRBJ2-1; D is ambiguous. This CDR3 is built from 13 residues. Germline lookup yields CDR1 SEHNR and CDR2 FQNEAQ (reference sequence). The germline V and J ends were trimmed by 4 bases and 5 bases, with 9 bases remaining between them. The CDR3 loop is CASSSGVHNEQFF. The CDR3, as DNA: TGTGCCAGCAGCTCCGGCGTACACAATGAGCAGTTCTTC. Filled out from reference TRBV7-9 and TRBJ2-1, the complete variable domain reads DTGVSQNPRHKITKRGQNVTFRCDPISEHNRLYWYRQTLGQGPEFLTYFQNEAQLEKSRLLSDRFSAERPKGSFSTLEIQRTEQGDSAMYLCASSSGVHNEQFFGPGTRLTVL.

V is TRBV18 and J is TRBJ2-1; 16 bases line up with TRBD2. Germline V gene data show CDR1 as KGHSH and CDR2 as LQKENI. After removal of 2 bases from V and 2 bases from J, the junction contained 3 bases not matched to a gene. The CDR3 is 18 residues long. DNA of the CDR3: TGTGCCAGCTCACCAAAGGGACTAGCGGGAGGGCCCTACAATGAGCAGTTCTTC. Translating gives CASSPKGLAGGPYNEQFF.

This chain joins TRBV7-8 and TRBJ2-3, with a tentative D call TRBD2 (7 bases). This CDR3 is built from 13 residues. V lost 2 bases and J 8 bases, leaving 11 bases between the germline ends. Germline V lookup: CDR1 SGHVS, CDR2 FQNEAQ. CDR3 amino acids: CASSLRGGGTQYF. CDR3 DNA: TGTGCCAGCAGCTTAAGGGGGGGCGGTACGCAGTATTTT.

The CDR3 here is CASSASGLQGSSPLHF. The CDR3 DNA reads as TGTGCCAGCAGCGCTTCCGGCTTACAGGGCAGCTCACCCCTCCACTTT. The rearrangement uses TRBV9 and TRBJ1-6; possibly TRBD1 for D (6 bases). From germline, CDR1 is SGDLS and CDR2 YYNGEE. V lost 3 bases, J lost 10 bases, and 20 bases lay in between. CDR3 length: 16 amino acids. The full variable domain, with the rest looked up from reference TRBV9 and TRBJ1-6, is DSGVTQTPKHLITATGQRVTLRCSPRSGDLSVYWYQQSLDQGLQFLIQYYNGEERAKGNILERFSAQQFPDLHSELNLSSLELGDSALYFCASSASGLQGSSPLHFGNGTRLTVT.

CDR3: CASSPRLQGPMGEQYF. The CDR3 DNA sequence: TGTGCCAGCAGCCCCCGCCTACAGGGCCCCATGGGGGAGCAGTACTTC. This chain joins TRBV5-6 and TRBJ2-7; TRBD1 is a possible D gene (6 bases). With 4 bases removed from V and 7 bases from J, the gap between germline ends came to 24 bases. The germline V gene has CDR1 SGHDT and CDR2 YYEEEE. This CDR3 contains 16 residues.